This passage covers 26 T cell receptor beta chains from one sample sequenced in a study of PD-L1 blockade in urothelial cancer. The method was immunoSEQ multiplex PCR; TCRdb's version includes in-frame clones alone and lacks a portion of them. This sample carries about 50,000 clones, around 84% of them seen once, and the ten largest clones take about 3.2%. This sample's time point: pretreatment peripheral blood. Sample: PBMCs, taken around atezolizumab (anti-PD-L1) treatment. These receptors all stem from a man aged 70 or older with urothelial cancer.

V is TRBV6-1 and J is TRBJ1-2, with D tentatively TRBD1 (5 bases). This CDR3 is built from 12 residues. Trimming removed 8 bases at V and 7 bases at J, with 14 bases between. Germline V gives CDR1 MNHNS, CDR2 SASEGT. The CDR3 protein is CASSSAGLGYTF. As DNA, the CDR3 is TGTGCCAGCTCCAGCGCAGGGCTTGGCTACACCTTC.

In its sample, this clone was seen once. The CDR3: CASSPQQGVNQPQHF. CDR3 nucleotide sequence: TGTGCCAGCTCACCACAACAGGGCGTCAATCAGCCCCAGCATTTT. The V call is TRBV18, the J call TRBJ1-5; D is possibly TRBD1 (6 bases). Trimming stripped 1 base from V and 3 bases from J, with 10 bases between. The CDR3 is 15 amino acids. Germline-derived CDR1 and CDR2 are KGHSH and LQKENI.

The V and J genes are TRBV19 and TRBJ2-2; 7 bases line up with TRBD2. Losses at the gene ends were 3 bases for V and 5 bases for J; bases not matched to a gene: 9. Germline CDR1 LNHDA, CDR2 SQIVND (reference sequence). The CDR3 sequence is 16 residues long. CDR3 coding DNA: TGTGCCAGTAGTATTAGACGGGGGGATAAAACCGGGGAGCTGTTTTTT. Translating it yields CASSIRRGDKTGELFF.

The chain is built from TRBV28 and TRBJ1-4; D not certain. Trimming cost V 5 bases and J 8 bases, with 9 bases left between them. This CDR3 spans 12 amino acids. Per the germline V gene, CDR1 is MDHEN and CDR2 is SYDVKM. In nucleotides, the CDR3 is TGTGCCAGCAGTCCGAGGATGGAAAAACTGTTTTTT. This sequence encodes CASSPRMEKLFF.

This clone was picked up a small number of times. V gene TRBV19 combines with J gene TRBJ2-2; 10 bases are shared with TRBD1. V lost 4 bases and J lost 4; bases outside the gene matches: 3. The CDR3 sequence is 15 residues long. The V gene's germline CDR1 is LNHDA and CDR2 SQIVND (reference sequence). CDR3 sequence (DNA): TGTGCCAGTAGTACGGGACAGGGGAGCACCGGGGAGCTGTTTTTT. Its protein product is CASSTGQGSTGELFF.

The V gene is TRBV28, the J gene TRBJ2-1, with 9 bases fitting TRBD2. Germline loops: CDR1 MDHEN, CDR2 SYDVKM. The CDR3 sequence is 14 residues long. Trimming at V came to 2 bases and at J to 8 bases, leaving 4 bases not matched to a gene. The CDR3 DNA is TGTGCCAGCAGTTTAGGGACTAGCAGGGATGAGCAGTTCTTC. Translation gives CASSLGTSRDEQFF.

The count of this clone is one. The V call is TRBV15, the J call TRBJ1-2; D remains unclear. Per germline, CDR1 LNHNV and CDR2 YYDKDF (reference sequence). CDR3 length: 12 amino acids. The V and J ends lost 6 bases and 1 base respectively, with 6 bases between them. This chain's CDR3 is CATSSLNYGYTF. The CDR3 nucleotides are TGTGCCACCAGTTCCCTTAACTATGGCTACACCTTC. Filled out from reference TRBV15 and TRBJ1-2, the complete variable domain reads DAMVIQNPRYQVTQFGKPVTLSCSQTLNHNVMYWYQQKSSQAPKLLFHYYDKDFNNEADTPDNFQSRRPNTSFCFLDIRSPGLGDTAMYLCATSSLNYGYTFGSGTRLTVV.

In this sample, this clone turned up a few times. This chain joins TRBV7-6 and TRBJ1-5, with D possibly TRBD1 on 5 matching bases. There are 15 residues in the CDR3. Germline CDR1 reads SGHVS; CDR2 reads FNYEAQ. V gave up 5 bases and J gave up 2 bases, with 13 bases separating them. The CDR3 DNA reads as TGTGCCAGCAGCCTAGTGCAGGGTGGCAATCAGCCCCAGCATTTT. It translates to CASSLVQGGNQPQHF.

The V gene is TRBV6-6, the J gene TRBJ2-5; a possible D gene is TRBD1 (5 bases). CDR3 length: 13 residues. Trimming pared 5 bases from V and 3 bases from J, leaving 10 bases between. CDR1 and CDR2 (germline): MNHNY, SVGAGI (reference sequence). Here the CDR3 DNA reads TGTGCCAGCAGTAGACGACAGAAAGAGACCCAGTACTTC. The encoded protein is CASSRRQKETQYF.

This rearrangement joins TRBV7-2 to TRBJ1-4; tentative D call: TRBD1 (5 bases). The V gene's germline CDR1 is SGHTA and CDR2 FQGNSA. V lost 1 base and J 3 bases, leaving 9 bases between the germline ends. The CDR3 consists of 15 residues. The CDR3 reads CASSLELGPNEKLFF. The CDR3 nucleotides are TGTGCCAGCAGCTTAGAACTGGGGCCTAATGAAAAACTGTTTTTT.

The rearrangement links TRBV19 to TRBJ2-6; 10 bases map to TRBD1. This CDR3 is 18 amino acids long. Germline CDR1 LNHDA, CDR2 SQIVND (reference sequence). J lost 2 bases, V lost 8 bases, and 12 bases had no gene match. The CDR3 sequence: CASGPPGQGMAGANVLTF. Here the CDR3 DNA reads TGTGCCAGTGGCCCCCCGGGACAGGGGATGGCTGGGGCCAACGTCCTGACTTTC.

The V gene is TRBV27, the J gene TRBJ1-2; D might be TRBD1 (5 bases). V was clipped by 4 bases and J by 4 bases, with 13 bases between them. CDR3 length: 14 amino acids. In germline, CDR1 is MNHEY, CDR2 SMNVEV (reference sequence). The CDR3 DNA sequence: TGTGCCAGCAGTTCCAGGTTCGACAGCTATGGCTACACCTTC. Residues: CASSSRFDSYGYTF.

This rearrangement joins TRBV5-6 to TRBJ2-2, with 7 bases matching TRBD1. The CDR3 runs to 14 residues. Germline loops: CDR1 SGHDT, CDR2 YYEEEE. Trimming removed 3 bases from V and 6 bases from J; junction bases left unmatched: 5. CDR3 sequence reads: CASSYGQVAGELFF. The CDR3 nucleotides read TGTGCCAGCAGCTATGGACAGGTGGCCGGGGAGCTGTTTTTT.

The CDR3 nucleotides are TGCGCCAGCAGCTCGTGGACAGGGGCTTTGAACACTGAAGCTTTCTTT. Translation gives CASSSWTGALNTEAFF. The chain combines TRBV4-1 with TRBJ1-1; 9 positions agree with TRBD1. This CDR3 is built from 16 residues. Germline V gene sequence: CDR1 MGHRA, CDR2 YSYEKL. The V and J ends lost 5 bases and 0 bases, in that order; junction bases with no gene match: 7.

The chain employs TRBV19 and TRBJ1-1; D call uncertain. Trimming stripped 7 bases from V and 0 bases from J, with 12 bases between. The CDR3 loop spans 14 amino acids. Germline-derived CDR1 and CDR2 are LNHDA and SQIVND (reference sequence). The CDR3 spells CASTTGVLNTEAFF. CDR3 sequence (DNA): TGTGCCAGTACCACCGGGGTTCTGAACACTGAAGCTTTCTTT. The entire variable domain, with the rest obtained from reference TRBV19 and TRBJ1-1, is as follows: DGGITQSPKYLFRKEGQNVTLSCEQNLNHDAMYWYRQDPGQGLRLIYYSQIVNDFQKGDIAEGYSVSREKKESFPLTVTSAQKNPTAFYLCASTTGVLNTEAFFGQGTRLTVV.

This clone counts as medium-sized. Within the sample, other DNA sequences also encode this same CDR3. V gene TRBV5-1 combines with J gene TRBJ1-1; the match to TRBD1 covers 9 bases. Germline assignment: CDR1 SGHRS and CDR2 YFSETQ. The CDR3 runs 14 residues. The V and J ends lost 4 bases and 5 bases, in that order; junction bases with no gene match: 6. CDR3 in DNA: TGCGCCAGCAGCACAGGGGGCCGGGGGACTGAAGCTTTCTTT. Translation gives CASSTGGRGTEAFF.

V is TRBV7-3 and J is TRBJ1-2; D is possibly TRBD1 (6 bases). Per germline, CDR1 SGHTA and CDR2 FQGTGA. Trimming stripped 3 bases from V and 6 bases from J, with 11 bases between. The CDR3 covers 13 residues. CDR3 DNA: TGTGCCAGCAGCTTGGCGGGGGCGGATGGCTACACCTTC. It specifies CASSLAGADGYTF. Complete variable domain (other parts from reference TRBV7-3 and TRBJ1-2): GAGVSQTPSNKVTEKGKYVELRCDPISGHTALYWYRQSLGQGPEFLIYFQGTGAADDSGLPNDRFFAVRPEGSVSTLKIQRTERGDSAVYLCASSLAGADGYTFGSGTRLTVV.

The rearrangement uses TRBV5-6 and TRBJ2-5; 11 positions match TRBD2. The CDR3 has 15 amino acids. V gave up 4 bases and J gave up 5 bases; unmatched junction bases: 7. The V gene's germline CDR1 is SGHDT and CDR2 YYEEEE. CDR3 residues: CASSPGLAGAETQYF. For the CDR3, the DNA is TGTGCCAGCAGCCCCGGACTAGCGGGTGCTGAGACCCAGTACTTC.

The chain links TRBV19 to TRBJ2-7, with 8 bases lining up with TRBD1. The CDR3 is 14 amino acids. J lost 3 bases, V lost 3 bases, and 4 bases had no gene match. Germline V CDR1 and CDR2: LNHDA, SQIVND (reference sequence). CDR3 DNA sequence: TGTGCCAGTAGTATTGACAGGGGCATCTACGAGCAGTACTTC. Its translation is CASSIDRGIYEQYF.

The rearrangement uses TRBV19 and TRBJ1-4; maybe TRBD1 (6 bases). This CDR3 has 15 amino acids. Trimming stripped 5 bases from V and 9 bases from J, with 19 bases between. Germline lookup yields CDR1 LNHDA and CDR2 SQIVND (reference sequence). The CDR3 DNA is TGTGCCAGTAGTTCCCTCACAGGGACGAATAAAAAACTGTTTTTT. Its protein is CASSSLTGTNKKLFF.

The J gene is TRBJ1-3, the V gene TRBV9; tentative D call: TRBD1 (5 bases). This CDR3 spans 15 amino acids. Trimming left V 3 bases short and J 4 bases short, with 14 bases between. The germline CDR1 and CDR2 sequences are SGDLS and YYNGEE. The CDR3 DNA sequence: TGTGCCAGCAGCGCCGACACAGGTTCAGGAAACACCATATATTTT. Protein sequence: CASSADTGSGNTIYF.

J is TRBJ1-5 and V is TRBV6-1, with a possible D match to TRBD1 (6 bases). Germline V gene lookup returns CDR1 MNHNS and CDR2 SASEGT. Trimming took off 3 bases at V and 4 bases at J, with 16 bases between the two ends. The CDR3 has 16 residues. CDR3 residues: CASSDGRRGGNQPQHF. In DNA form, the CDR3 reads TGTGCCAGCAGTGACGGACGGAGGGGGGGAAATCAGCCCCAGCATTTT.

The V call is TRBV7-2, the J call TRBJ1-4, with unresolved D. CDR1 and CDR2 (germline): SGHTA, FQGNSA. V was pared by 4 bases and J by 14 bases, with 17 bases between. This CDR3 is built from 13 residues. Written as DNA, the CDR3 is TGTGCCAGCAGCTATGACACGCGCCAGGCTCTGTTTTTT. Translated, it gives CASSYDTRQALFF.

This chain links TRBV7-9 with TRBJ2-1, with 9 bases lining up with TRBD2. Losses at the gene ends were 7 bases for V and 6 bases for J; bases not matched to a gene: 4. Germline-derived CDR1 and CDR2 are SEHNR and FQNEAQ (reference sequence). The CDR3 spans 13 residues. The CDR3 DNA is TGTGCCAGCACCACAGCGGGAGGCAATGAGCAGTTCTTC. Translated: CASTTAGGNEQFF.

The chain links TRBV5-5 to TRBJ2-5; TRBD1 matches 7 bases. Trimming at V came to 0 bases and at J to 1 base, leaving 3 bases not matched to a gene. The V gene's germline CDR1 is SGHKS and CDR2 YYEKEE (reference sequence). The CDR3 runs to 15 residues. In DNA form, the CDR3 reads TGTGCCAGCAGCTTGGAGACAGGGCTCCAAGAGACCCAGTACTTC. As protein: CASSLETGLQETQYF.

This clone was seen only a few times. The chain is built from TRBV19 and TRBJ2-1; 8 nucleotides align to TRBD2. The junction had 9 bases not matched to a gene; V was cut back by 7 bases and J by 10 bases. Germline CDR1 is LNHDA and CDR2 is SQIVND (reference sequence). The CDR3 totals 13 residues. CDR3 protein: CASNWVAGREQFF. The CDR3 DNA is TGTGCCAGTAACTGGGTAGCGGGGCGAGAGCAGTTCTTC.